Following are 24 T cell receptor beta chains from one sample sequenced in a study of tumor-infiltrating lymphocytes in glioblastoma multiforme. TCRB libraries came from RNA via three nested multiplex PCR rounds. In TCRdb, the multiplex PCR reads were re-called with MiXCR into one record per CDR3 protein. This table has nearly 15,000 distinct CDR3 sequences, over 60% appearing once. The sample was brain tumor tissue. The receptors here all came from a male donor with glioblastoma.

The chain couples TRBV14 to TRBJ2-1, with no clear D. Germline CDR1 and CDR2: SGHDN and FVKESK. Trimming removed 0 bases from V and 4 bases from J, with 16 bases in between. The CDR3 totals 17 residues. CDR3 loop: CASSQDRTAYLYNEQFF. The CDR3 DNA follows: TGTGCCAGCAGCCAAGATCGTACAGCTTATCTGTACAATGAGCAGTTCTTC.

As concerns this clonotype: Germline is not matched at one junction end, which may reflect a read error. The gene calls are TRBV12-3 or TRBV12-4 and TRBJ1-4; D is possibly TRBD1 (5 bases). The CDR3 runs 15 residues. The CDR3 DNA reads TGTGTCAGCAGTTTAAAAGGAGGGGCGGAGGAGAAACTGTTTTTT. Amino acids: CVSSLKGGAEEKLFF.

The chain links TRBV20-1 to TRBJ2-7; D gene unclear. This CDR3 is 14 amino acids long. Trimming took 1 base from V and 4 from J, leaving 14 bases between them. Looked up from germline, CDR1 is DFQATT and CDR2 is SNEGSKA (reference sequence). CDR3 loop: CSARAAPRSYEQYF. The CDR3 region has the DNA TGCAGTGCTAGAGCCGCCCCCAGGTCATACGAGCAGTACTTC.

The CDR3 spells CASSLSGVGDNEQFF. CDR3 nucleotide sequence: TGTGCCAGCAGCTTATCAGGGGTTGGTGACAATGAGCAGTTCTTC. The V and J genes are TRBV11-1 and TRBJ2-1, with D maybe TRBD1 (6 bases). Germline CDR1 is SGHAT and CDR2 is FQDESV (reference sequence). CDR3 length: 15 amino acids. The V and J ends lost 2 bases and 5 bases respectively, with 13 bases between them.

Details on this clonotype: Mismatch with germline at one junction end may stem from a read error. This sequence joins TRBV5-1 and TRBJ2-2, with 7 bases identical to TRBD1. Germline V CDR1 and CDR2: SGHRS, YFSETQ. The CDR3 loop spans 15 amino acids. The DNA of the CDR3 is TGCGCCAGCAGCGGGGGACAGTGGAGCACCGGGGATCTGTTTTTT. Its protein product is CASSGGQWSTGDLFF.

Note on this clonotype: A junction boundary mismatches the germline segment, possibly from a read error. CDR3 residues: CASSLTGTRAFF. Written as DNA, the CDR3 is TGCGCCAGCAGTTTGACAGGGACGAGGGCTTTCTTT. The genes are TRBV6-5 and TRBJ1-1; 7 nucleotides line up with TRBD1. The germline V gene encodes CDR1 MNHEY and CDR2 SVGAGI. This CDR3 spans 12 amino acids.

This sequence joins TRBV20-1 and TRBJ1-2, with TRBD1 matching 11 bases. CDR3 size: 13 residues. Germline V lookup: CDR1 DFQATT, CDR2 SNEGSKA (reference sequence). V lost 5 bases to trimming and J lost 8 bases; unmatched junction nucleotides: 7. The CDR3, as DNA: TGCAGTGCTGATTTGGACAGGGGGCAAGGCTACACCTTC. This translates into CSADLDRGQGYTF.

This clonotype was seen once. The gene calls are TRBV20-1 and TRBJ2-7; the D gene is possibly TRBD1 (6 bases). CDR3 size: 16 residues. Germline CDR1 and CDR2: DFQATT and SNEGSKA (reference sequence). The germline V and J ends were trimmed by 1 base and 3 bases, with 19 bases remaining between them. The CDR3 DNA follows: TGCAGTGCTAGAGGATCCCTGCGACAGGTGGGCTACGAGCAGTACTTC. Translation: CSARGSLRQVGYEQYF.

This clonotype was seen at least ten times. This chain links TRBV11-3 with TRBJ2-5; weak D call: TRBD1 (6 bases). Trimming shortened V by 5 bases and J by 1 base, and 11 bases separated the two germline ends. CDR1 is SGHNT and CDR2 is YENEEA in the germline V gene. This CDR3 contains 14 residues. This chain's CDR3 is CASSDTGIQETQYF. The CDR3 region has the DNA TGTGCCAGCAGCGACACAGGGATCCAAGAGACCCAGTACTTC.

V usage is TRBV11-2 and J usage is TRBJ2-5; 7 bases map to TRBD1. Germline CDR1 and CDR2: SGHAT and FQNNGV. V lost 5 bases and J lost 4; bases outside the gene matches: 7. This CDR3 contains 14 residues. The CDR3 nucleotides read TGTGCCAGCAGCGGGGACAGAGTTTTAGAGACCCAGTACTTC. This gives the protein CASSGDRVLETQYF.

The chain combines TRBV29-1 with TRBJ2-1; TRBD1 is a possible D gene (8 bases). From germline, CDR1 is SQVTM and CDR2 ANQGSEA. The ends were cut back, 7 bases at V and 9 bases at J, with 19 bases in the middle. CDR3 size: 13 residues. The CDR3 nucleotides are TGCAGCGGAGACAGGGGAGGGGTGGGTGAGCAGTTCTTC. Amino acid sequence: CSGDRGGVGEQFF.

The chain carries TRBV11-2 and TRBJ2-3; perhaps D is TRBD1 or TRBD2 (5 bases each). This CDR3 comprises 14 residues. Trimming left V 6 bases short and J 5 bases short, with 15 bases between. The germline CDR1 and CDR2 sequences are SGHAT and FQNNGV. The CDR3 loop reads CASSLLPGQDTQYF. CDR3 sequence (DNA): TGTGCCAGCAGTTTATTACCGGGGCAAGATACGCAGTATTTT.

The genes are TRBV4-1 and TRBJ2-3, with D perhaps matching TRBD1 (6 bases). The germline gives CDR1 MGHRA, CDR2 YSYEKL. The CDR3 has 15 residues. The ends were cut back, 2 bases at V and 2 bases at J, with 11 bases in the middle. The CDR3 DNA reads as TGCGCCAGCAGCCAATACATGGGGGCCACAGATACGCAGTATTTT. This translates into CASSQYMGATDTQYF.

This clonotype was picked up many times. The chain has TRBV12-3 or TRBV12-4 and TRBJ1-1; unclear D gene. The CDR3 consists of 11 residues. Trimming pared 7 bases from V and 7 bases from J, leaving 10 bases between. CDR3 protein: CASTFGLEAFF. In nucleotides, the CDR3 is TGTGCCAGCACCTTCGGACTTGAAGCTTTCTTT.

The chain is built from TRBV6-5 and TRBJ1-3, with a tentative D call TRBD1 (6 bases). V shed 6 bases and J shed 2 bases, with 20 bases lying between them. Germline V lookup: CDR1 MNHEY, CDR2 SVGAGI. This CDR3 contains 17 residues. CDR3 bases: TGTGCCAGCAGCTATAACCCGCCCGGGGGGCCTGGAAACACCATATATTTT. This encodes CASSYNPPGGPGNTIYF.

The rearrangement uses TRBV11-2 and TRBJ2-7, with D unresolved. Germline CDR1 reads SGHAT; CDR2 reads FQNNGV. Trimming pared 1 base from V and 10 bases from J, leaving 14 bases between. CDR3 length: 13 residues. This chain's CDR3 is CASSLGTVGDQYF. DNA of the CDR3: TGTGCCAGCAGCTTAGGGACCGTCGGAGACCAGTACTTC.

With respect to this clonotype: No conserved phenylalanine or tryptophan ends this CDR3, so it is likely a read error. The CDR3 nucleotides read TGCGCCAGCAGCGGTACGGACAGGGCCTTACTCCAAGAGACCCAGTACCTC. Its protein product is CASSGTDRALLQETQYL. V and J are TRBV4-1 and TRBJ2-5; 8 bases are a match to TRBD1. The germline gives CDR1 MGHRA, CDR2 YSYEKL. The CDR3 contains 17 residues. V shed 5 bases, J shed 1 base, and the junction held 12 bases outside the gene matches.

The V call is TRBV11-2, the J call TRBJ2-1, with 7 bases that match TRBD2. Germline CDR1 and CDR2: SGHAT and FQNNGV. The CDR3 is 17 residues long. V lost 5 bases to trimming and J lost 5 bases; unmatched junction nucleotides: 15. CDR3 sequence reads: CASSPRSLGGVNNEQFF. CDR3 bases: TGTGCCAGCAGCCCACGGAGCCTGGGAGGGGTGAACAATGAGCAGTTCTTC.

The sample holds one count of this clonotype. V usage is TRBV12-3 or TRBV12-4 and J usage is TRBJ1-4; the match to TRBD1 covers 9 bases. The length of the CDR3 is 14 residues. The V gene end was trimmed by 5 bases and the J gene end by 5 bases; junction bases not matched to a gene: 3. Here the CDR3 reads CASSITGGNEKLFF. The CDR3 DNA reads as TGTGCCAGCAGTATAACAGGGGGCAATGAAAAACTGTTTTTT.

On this clonotype: A junction boundary mismatches the germline segment, possibly from a read error. V and J are TRBV28 and TRBJ1-2; D may be TRBD1 (6 bases). Per the germline V gene, CDR1 is MDHEN and CDR2 is SYDVKM. The CDR3 runs to 16 residues. CDR3 sequence (DNA): TGTGCCAGCAGCACTCCAAGACAGGACACGAACTATGGCAACACCTTC. Translating it yields CASSTPRQDTNYGNTF.

This sequence joins TRBV11-2 and TRBJ2-7; D call uncertain. Between the trimmed V and J ends, which lost 5 bases and 7 bases, there was a span of 9 bases. The CDR3 is 11 residues long. Germline CDR1 is SGHAT and CDR2 is FQNNGV. This CDR3 reads CASSLLREQYF. As DNA, the CDR3 is TGTGCCAGCAGCCTTCTCCGGGAGCAGTACTTC.

The genes are TRBV11-2 and TRBJ2-3; D possibly corresponds to TRBD2 (6 bases). Germline V lookup: CDR1 SGHAT, CDR2 FQNNGV. V was trimmed by 6 bases and J by 5 bases, leaving 15 bases between them. This CDR3 comprises 14 residues. This CDR3 is CASSALACEDTQYF. DNA for the CDR3: TGTGCCAGCAGTGCCCTAGCGTGTGAAGATACGCAGTATTTT.

The CDR3 sequence: CSVEVTGGAETQYF. The CDR3 DNA reads as TGCAGCGTTGAAGTCACAGGGGGCGCCGAGACCCAGTACTTC. The chain combines TRBV29-1 with TRBJ2-5; 9 positions match TRBD1. The CDR3 loop spans 14 amino acids. CDR1 SQVTM and CDR2 ANQGSEA come from the germline V gene. V shed 1 base and J 5 bases; nucleotides not matched to a gene: 5.

V and J are TRBV5-8 and TRBJ2-3, with D possibly being TRBD2 (6 bases). The CDR3 contains 12 residues. The V and J ends lost 8 bases and 3 bases respectively, with 10 bases between them. CDR1 SGHTS and CDR2 YDEGEE come from the germline V gene. CDR3 residues: CASSRETDTQYF. The DNA for the CDR3 is TGTGCCAGTAGCCGGGAGACAGATACGCAGTATTTT.